A single sample is the source of the 30 T cell receptor beta chains below, sequenced in a study of CXCR3-negative and CXCR3-positive naive CD8 T cells. The antigens these receptors bind are not known. Study outcomes and limitations: Relative to CXCR3-negative naive cells, CXCR3-positive naive cells had more hydrophobic TRB CDR3s.

UMI labels and 5' RACE were used to prepare the TRB cDNA libraries. TCRdb reprocessed the 5' RACE reads; each CDR3 protein has one entry and no DNA is given. The sample includes approximately 6,900 distinct CDR3 sequences. The sample consisted of naive CXCR3+ CD8+ T cells from blood. Noted subset: CD45RO-CCR7+CD27+CD95- naive CD8+ T cells expressing CXCR3 (TNR3+). The receptor source for this set is a human donor in good health. Some clones in this sample may be carry-over from other donors' samples.

The chain links TRBV7-2 to TRBJ1-1. The CDR3 contains 13 residues. The germline V gene encodes CDR1 SGHTA and CDR2 FQGNSA. The CDR3 reads CASSLGLGTEAFF.

This clonotype is deemed medium-sized by its frequency. J is TRBJ2-3 and V is TRBV10-3. The CDR3 spans 13 residues. Germline V gives CDR1 ENHRY, CDR2 SYGVKD. CDR3 region: CAISESDKDTQYF.

This chain connects TRBV5-1 to TRBJ1-1; TCRdb returns TRBD1, unconfirmable since there is no DNA. This CDR3 has 14 amino acids. The germline CDR1 and CDR2 sequences are SGHRS and YFSETQ. This chain's CDR3 is CASSLVQGVAEAFF.

The chain is built from TRBV11-2 and TRBJ2-1. Per germline, CDR1 SGHAT and CDR2 FQNNGV. The CDR3 is 15 residues long. The CDR3 loop reads CASSLEVEAEQRQFF.

V is TRBV28 and J is TRBJ2-3; TCRdb's D call, TRBD2, is unchecked because there is no DNA. The CDR3 sequence is 17 residues long. The germline V gene encodes CDR1 MDHEN and CDR2 SYDVKM. CDR3: CASSLFPSGRAADTQYF.

This clonotype is identified as medium-sized from frequency. The V and J genes are TRBV10-3 and TRBJ1-2; there is no DNA to check the TCRdb D call of TRBD1. There are 12 residues in the CDR3. The germline gives CDR1 ENHRY, CDR2 SYGVKD. The CDR3 protein is CAIVGQGDGYTF.

The chain couples TRBV19 to TRBJ2-2; the TRBD1 assignment by TCRdb is unverifiable without DNA. The CDR3 covers 15 residues. CDR1 and CDR2 from the germline V gene are LNHDA and SQIVND (reference sequence). This CDR3 reads CASRGTGVHTGELFF.

This clonotype is classed as medium-sized by frequency. The V and J genes are TRBV7-8 and TRBJ2-3; TCRdb outputs TRBD1, but without DNA this stays unchecked. The CDR3 contains 15 residues. The germline CDR1 and CDR2 sequences are SGHVS and FQNEAQ. The CDR3 reads CASRRQGAPTDTQYF.

In terms of frequency, this clonotype is medium-sized. The rearrangement links TRBV5-1 to TRBJ2-2; TCRdb's assignment of TRBD2 cannot be checked, as there is no DNA. Looked up from germline, CDR1 is SGHRS and CDR2 is YFSETQ. The CDR3 covers 14 residues. CDR3 region: CASRARGNTGELFF.

In terms of frequency, this clonotype is medium-sized (0.01 to 0.1%). This chain links TRBV11-2 with TRBJ2-1. CDR1 is SGHAT and CDR2 is FQNNGV in the germline V gene. The CDR3 sequence is 12 residues long. CDR3 in amino acids: CASSYTSNEQFF.

The J gene is TRBJ1-1, the V gene TRBV12-3 or TRBV12-4; the D call from TCRdb, TRBD1, cannot be confirmed without DNA. The CDR3 runs to 14 residues. CDR3 region: CASSPSTGATEAFF.

The V gene is TRBV11-2, the J gene TRBJ2-1; TCRdb names TRBD2, which stays unverified in the absence of DNA. Germline lookup yields CDR1 SGHAT and CDR2 FQNNGV. The CDR3 runs to 15 residues. The CDR3 loop is CASSRLAGGYDEQFF.

This clonotype counts as medium-sized by frequency. The chain carries TRBV9 and TRBJ1-3. CDR1 is SGDLS and CDR2 is YYNGEE in the germline V gene. This CDR3 comprises 16 residues. This CDR3 is CASSETRDTDQNTIYF.

The chain combines TRBV25-1 with TRBJ2-5; no DNA is available, so the TRBD1 call from TCRdb remains unchecked. CDR3 size: 16 residues. Germline V CDR1 and CDR2: MGHDK, SYGVNS. The chain's CDR3 is CASSDRDRAPQETQYF.

This chain connects TRBV10-3 to TRBJ2-3; the D gene TCRdb calls, TRBD1, cannot be checked with no DNA. Germline loops: CDR1 ENHRY, CDR2 SYGVKD. This CDR3 is built from 14 residues. CDR3 amino acids: CAIRSDSSTDTQYF.

This chain connects TRBV5-1 to TRBJ2-1. This CDR3 has 15 amino acids. Germline V gene data show CDR1 as SGHRS and CDR2 as YFSETQ. The CDR3 reads CASSLVGSSYNEQFF.

This chain connects TRBV6-5 to TRBJ1-1. Germline-derived CDR1 and CDR2 are MNHEY and SVGAGI. CDR3 length: 13 residues. Here the CDR3 reads CPSSLGPNTEAFF.

This CDR3 is CASSLGTSPGELFF. The chain couples TRBV11-1 to TRBJ2-2; the TCRdb call, TRBD2, lacks DNA for checking. The CDR3 loop spans 14 amino acids. Germline-derived CDR1 and CDR2 are SGHAT and FQDESV (reference sequence).

The chain combines TRBV3-1 with TRBJ2-5; TCRdb's assignment of TRBD1 cannot be checked, as there is no DNA. There are 13 residues in the CDR3. CDR1 and CDR2 from the germline V gene are LGHDT and YNNKEL (reference sequence). CDR3 region: CASSRTDEETQYF.

The chain employs TRBV4-1 and TRBJ1-4; the D call from TCRdb, TRBD1, cannot be confirmed without DNA. Germline V gives CDR1 MGHRA, CDR2 YSYEKL. The CDR3 covers 18 residues. The CDR3 is CASSQVLQDGDLNEKLFF.

The genes are TRBV29-1 and TRBJ2-5; with no DNA, the TCRdb D assignment of TRBD2 cannot be verified. The CDR3 totals 15 residues. Germline CDR1 SQVTM, CDR2 ANQGSEA. Here the CDR3 reads CSAWTSSGNLETQYF.

The chain joins TRBV16 to TRBJ1-1. CDR1 KGHSY and CDR2 FQNENV come from the germline V gene. CDR3 size: 12 residues. This chain's CDR3 is CASRHSDTEAFF.

This clonotype counts as medium-sized by frequency. CDR3 sequence: CASSAPPQGPGDEKLFF. J is TRBJ1-4 and V is TRBV28. The germline gives CDR1 MDHEN, CDR2 SYDVKM. The CDR3 is made up of 17 amino acids.

CDR3 protein: CASSYSSGDTSYNEQFF. This rearrangement joins TRBV6-5 to TRBJ2-1; TCRdb's D call, TRBD1, is unchecked because there is no DNA. The germline CDR1 and CDR2 sequences are MNHEY and SVGAGI. The length of the CDR3 is 17 residues.

This clonotype is medium-sized by frequency. The chain links TRBV7-6 to TRBJ2-3. This CDR3 comprises 15 residues. Germline-derived CDR1 and CDR2 are SGHVS and FNYEAQ. The CDR3 reads CASSPELRVADTQYF. The entire variable domain, with the rest obtained from reference TRBV7-6 and TRBJ2-3, is as follows: GAGVSQSPRYKVTKRGQDVALRCDPISGHVSLYWYRQALGQGPEFLTYFNYEAQQDKSGLPNDRFSAERPEGSISTLTIQRTEQRDSAMYRCASSPELRVADTQYFGPGTRLTVL.

The chain uses TRBV11-2 and TRBJ2-1; TCRdb proposes TRBD2, but this gene call is untestable without DNA. Per germline, CDR1 SGHAT and CDR2 FQNNGV. The CDR3 is made up of 15 amino acids. The CDR3 is CASSPAGGPYNEQFF.

This chain connects TRBV29-1 to TRBJ1-2. The CDR3 consists of 11 residues. The germline gives CDR1 SQVTM, CDR2 ANQGSEA. The CDR3 loop reads CSVKGPYGYTF.

By frequency, this clonotype is medium-sized (0.01 to 0.1%). The CDR3 protein is CSVGAAGNTIYF. The chain joins TRBV29-1 to TRBJ1-3. The CDR3 loop spans 12 amino acids. Per germline, CDR1 SQVTM and CDR2 ANQGSEA.

The chain is built from TRBV10-3 and TRBJ1-2; TCRdb designates TRBD1, a call that cannot be tested without DNA. This CDR3 spans 12 amino acids. Per the germline V gene, CDR1 is ENHRY and CDR2 is SYGVKD. The CDR3 loop is CANTLDGYGYTF.

The chain has TRBV29-1 and TRBJ2-3; TCRdb proposes TRBD1, but this gene call is untestable without DNA. Germline V gene data show CDR1 as SQVTM and CDR2 as ANQGSEA. The CDR3 length is 14 residues. CDR3 loop: CSVEDGGSTDTQYF.